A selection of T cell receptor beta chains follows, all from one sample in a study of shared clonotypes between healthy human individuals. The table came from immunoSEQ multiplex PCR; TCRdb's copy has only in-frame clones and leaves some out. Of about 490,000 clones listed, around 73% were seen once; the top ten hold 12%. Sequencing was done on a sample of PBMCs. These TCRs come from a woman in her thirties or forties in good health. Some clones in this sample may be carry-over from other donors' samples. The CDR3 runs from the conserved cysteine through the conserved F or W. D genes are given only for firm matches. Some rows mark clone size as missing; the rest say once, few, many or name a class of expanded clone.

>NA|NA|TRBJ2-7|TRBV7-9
TGTGCCAGCAGCGCCATTCAGGTGGCCTACGAGCAGTACTTC
CASSAIQVAYEQYF
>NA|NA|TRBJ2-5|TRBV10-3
TGTGCCATCAGTGAGTCCTCAGTCCAAGAGACCCAGTACTTC
CAISESSVQETQYF
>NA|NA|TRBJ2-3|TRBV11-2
TGTGCCAGCAGCTTAAGGGGGTTTCGCACAGATACGCAGTATTTT
CASSLRGFRTDTQYF
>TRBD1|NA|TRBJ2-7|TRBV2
TGTGCCAACAGTGATGACTACAGGGGGAGGACCTACGAGCAGTACTTC
CANSDDYRGRTYEQYF
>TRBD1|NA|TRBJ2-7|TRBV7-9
TGTGCCAGCAGCTACGGGACAGGGTCCCACGAGCAGTACTTC
CASSYGTGSHEQYF
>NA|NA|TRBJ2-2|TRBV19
TGTGCCAGTTTGAAGCGAAACACCGGGGAGCTGTTTTTT
CASLKRNTGELFF
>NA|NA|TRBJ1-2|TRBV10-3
TGTGCCATCGTTTCAGCGTTGGATGGCTACACCTTC
CAIVSALDGYTF
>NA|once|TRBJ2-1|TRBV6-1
NA
CASSVGTGSAFF
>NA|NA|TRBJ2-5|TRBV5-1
TGCGCCAGCAGCGCTGTGTTAGAGGAGACCCAGTACTTC
CASSAVLEETQYF
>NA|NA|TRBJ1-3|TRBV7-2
TGTGCCAGCAGCCCCCCGGGGGGTCGGGGAAACACCATATATTTT
CASSPPGGRGNTIYF
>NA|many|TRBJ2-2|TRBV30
TGTGCCTGGAGTCGAGACACCGGGGAGCTGTTTTTT
CAWSRDTGELFF
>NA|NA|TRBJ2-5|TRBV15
TGTGCCACCAGCAGACTTACAGGGAGGGAGACCCAGTACTTC
CATSRLTGRETQYF
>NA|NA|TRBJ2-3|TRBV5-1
TGCGCCAGCAGCCTGGATACAGATACGCAGTATTTT
CASSLDTDTQYF
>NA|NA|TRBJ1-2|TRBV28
TGTGCCAGCGCGGGCCGGTTTGGTGGCTACACCTTC
CASAGRFGGYTF
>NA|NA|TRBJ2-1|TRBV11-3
TGTGCCAGCAGCTCCGACGGGAGCTCCTACAATGAGCAGTTCTTC
CASSSDGSSYNEQFF
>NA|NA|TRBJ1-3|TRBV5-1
TGCGCCAGCAGCTTGGCAGGGACTGGAAACACCATATATTTT
CASSLAGTGNTIYF
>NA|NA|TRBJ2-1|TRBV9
TGTGCCAGCAGCGGTACACCGGGACTTCTTATGGAGCAGTTCTTC
CASSGTPGLLMEQFF
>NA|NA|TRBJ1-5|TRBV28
TGTGCCAGCAGTTTATCAGATCAGCCCCAGCATTTT
CASSLSDQPQHF
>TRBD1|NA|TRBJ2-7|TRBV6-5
TGTGCCAGCACCAATCTCAGGGGGCTTCTGGACTTC
CASTNLRGLLDF
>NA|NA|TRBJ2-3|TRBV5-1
TGCGCCAGCAGCTCGGGTCGGGTTACAGATACGCAGTATTTT
CASSSGRVTDTQYF
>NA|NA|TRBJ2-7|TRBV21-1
TGTGCCAGCAACCTAGGGACAGTCAAAAACACCTACGAGCAGTACTTC
CASNLGTVKNTYEQYF
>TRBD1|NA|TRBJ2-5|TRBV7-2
TGTGCCAGCAGCACTCGGACAGGCGCGGAGACCCAGTACTTC
CASSTRTGAETQYF
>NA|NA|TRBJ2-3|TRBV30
TGTGCCTGGAGCCCTCAAAAGGATACGCAGTATTTT
CAWSPQKDTQYF
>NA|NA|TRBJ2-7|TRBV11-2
TGTGCCAGCAGCTTGTGGGGGGGCCGCGAGCAGTACTTC
CASSLWGGREQYF
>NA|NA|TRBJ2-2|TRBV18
TGTGCCAGCTCACCACGGCGGGGCGGGGGCACGAACACCGGGGAGCTGTTTTTT
CASSPRRGGGTNTGELFF
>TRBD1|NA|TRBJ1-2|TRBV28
TGTGCCAGCTGGGGGGGACAGGGGTATGGCTACACCTTC
CASWGGQGYGYTF
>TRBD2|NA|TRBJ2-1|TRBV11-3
TGTGCCAGCAGCGCCCGGACTAGCGGCGGGACCTACAATGAGCAGTTCTTC
CASSARTSGGTYNEQFF
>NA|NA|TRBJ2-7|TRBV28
TGTGCCAGCAGTTTACGGGGGCTTCGTAGAGAGCAGTACTTC
CASSLRGLRREQYF
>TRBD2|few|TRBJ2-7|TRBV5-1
TGCGCCAGCAGCCAGGGACTAGCGGGCGGCTACGAGCAGTACTTC
CASSQGLAGGYEQYF